Listed below are T cell receptor beta chains from one sample, sequenced in a study of blood T cells in healthy people across ages. TCRdb reanalysed the 5' RACE reads using MiXCR and keeps one entry per CDR3 protein. The sample consists of around 650,000 distinct CDR3 sequences, 32% of them appearing once. The specimen sequenced was blood. These TCRs come from a woman of 80 years or more in good health. CDR3s include the opening cysteine and the closing phenylalanine or tryptophan. The D gene is left open where the match is weak. A clone size is listed for some rows: how often the clone was seen (once, few, many), or a class if it is expanded.

d_call: TRBD1; j_call: TRBJ1-2; clone_size: few; v_call: TRBV20-1; cdr3_length: 13; cdr3_nt: TGCAGTGCGGGGACAGAGACTAACTATGGCTACACCTTC; cdr3_aa: CSAGTETNYGYTF
d_call: TRBD1; j_call: TRBJ2-6; clone_size: many; v_call: TRBV30; cdr3_length: 17; cdr3_nt: TGTGCCTGGAGACCTACTCTGACAGGGGCCGGGGCCAACGTCCTGACTTTC; cdr3_aa: CAWRPTLTGAGANVLTF
d_call: TRBD1; j_call: TRBJ2-1; clone_size: many; v_call: TRBV7-9; cdr3_length: 14; cdr3_nt: TGTGCCAGCAGCTTACAGGGGGCGCGGAATGAGCAGTTCTTC; cdr3_aa: CASSLQGARNEQFF
d_call: TRBD1; j_call: TRBJ1-5; clone_size: .; v_call: TRBV6-2/TRBV6-3; cdr3_length: 16; cdr3_nt: TGTGCCAGCAGTTACGCCGGGACAGGGGGTAATCAGCCCCAGCATTTT; cdr3_aa: CASSYAGTGGNQPQHF
d_call: TRBD2; j_call: TRBJ2-1; clone_size: many; v_call: TRBV7-9; cdr3_length: 17; cdr3_nt: TGTGCCAGCAGCTCGCGAGTGGGCGGGGGCTCCTACAATGAGCAGTTCTTC; cdr3_aa: CASSSRVGGGSYNEQFF
d_call: .; j_call: TRBJ1-5; clone_size: many; v_call: TRBV30; cdr3_length: 13; cdr3_nt: TGTGCCTGGTCTCGGGGGGCCGCTCAGCCCCAGCATTTT; cdr3_aa: CAWSRGAAQPQHF
d_call: .; j_call: TRBJ1-3; clone_size: .; v_call: TRBV9; cdr3_length: 17; cdr3_nt: TGTGCCAGCAGCCCATACCCACAGGAGAACTCTGGAAACACCATATATTTT; cdr3_aa: CASSPYPQENSGNTIYF
d_call: .; j_call: TRBJ2-7; clone_size: many; v_call: TRBV20-1; cdr3_length: 14; cdr3_nt: TGCAGTGCTAGAGGAACAGGGTTCTTCAACGAGCAGTACTTC; cdr3_aa: CSARGTGFFNEQYF
d_call: TRBD2; j_call: TRBJ2-5; clone_size: .; v_call: TRBV20-1; cdr3_length: 16; cdr3_nt: TGCAGTGCTAGTGGTTTTATAAGGGGAATCGGGAGGGAGCAGTACTTC; cdr3_aa: CSASGFIRGIGREQYF
d_call: .; j_call: TRBJ1-2; clone_size: .; v_call: TRBV20-1; cdr3_length: 14; cdr3_nt: TGCAGTTCAATAATTGGGACGGACGCGTATGGCTACACCTTC; cdr3_aa: CSSIIGTDAYGYTF
d_call: .; j_call: TRBJ1-1; clone_size: .; v_call: TRBV18; cdr3_length: 15; cdr3_nt: TGTGCCAGCTCAGGGGCACAGACAATGAACACTGAAGCTTTCTTT; cdr3_aa: CASSGAQTMNTEAFF
d_call: TRBD1; j_call: TRBJ2-5; clone_size: .; v_call: TRBV7-2; cdr3_length: 14; cdr3_nt: TGTGCCAGCAGCTTAAAAAGGGGGCACGAGACCCAGTACTTC; cdr3_aa: CASSLKRGHETQYF
d_call: .; j_call: TRBJ2-1; clone_size: many; v_call: TRBV6-1; cdr3_length: 14; cdr3_nt: TGTGCCAGCAGTGAAGCATTCTGGGACAATGAGCAGTTCTTC; cdr3_aa: CASSEAFWDNEQFF
d_call: .; j_call: TRBJ1-5; clone_size: many; v_call: TRBV7-2; cdr3_length: 15; cdr3_nt: TGTGCCAGCAGCTTAGCGCGGGCAGGGGACCAGCCCCAGCATTTT; cdr3_aa: CASSLARAGDQPQHF
d_call: TRBD1; j_call: TRBJ1-5; clone_size: .; v_call: TRBV20-1; cdr3_length: 17; cdr3_nt: TGCAGTGCTAACGCGGGACAGGGGGCGAGCAGCAATCAGCCCCAGCATTTT; cdr3_aa: CSANAGQGASSNQPQHF
d_call: .; j_call: TRBJ1-6; clone_size: many; v_call: TRBV7-2; cdr3_length: 15; cdr3_nt: TGTGCCAGCAGCTCGGACGGTCGCCGGAATTCACCCCTCCACTTT; cdr3_aa: CASSSDGRRNSPLHF
d_call: .; j_call: TRBJ1-2; clone_size: .; v_call: TRBV9; cdr3_length: 16; cdr3_nt: TGTGCCAGCAGCGTAGAAGCGCGAGCGGGATACTATGGCTACACCTTC; cdr3_aa: CASSVEARAGYYGYTF
d_call: .; j_call: TRBJ1-5; clone_size: .; v_call: TRBV30; cdr3_length: 13; cdr3_nt: TGTGCCTTTCAAGACAGTTACAATCAGCCCCAGCATTTT; cdr3_aa: CAFQDSYNQPQHF
d_call: TRBD1; j_call: TRBJ2-6; clone_size: many; v_call: TRBV27; cdr3_length: 18; cdr3_nt: TGTGCCAGCAGTTCGTTATCAGGGGGCCCCTCTGGGGCCAACGTCCTGACTTTC; cdr3_aa: CASSSLSGGPSGANVLTF
d_call: .; j_call: TRBJ1-5; clone_size: .; v_call: TRBV3-1; cdr3_length: 15; cdr3_nt: TGTGCCAGCAGCCAAGGAGAGGGTAGCAATCAGCCCCAGCATTTT; cdr3_aa: CASSQGEGSNQPQHF
d_call: .; j_call: TRBJ1-1; clone_size: few; v_call: TRBV28; cdr3_length: 13; cdr3_nt: TGTGCCAGCACCAAGACAGCGAACACTGAAGCTTTCTTT; cdr3_aa: CASTKTANTEAFF
d_call: .; j_call: TRBJ1-2; clone_size: .; v_call: TRBV20-1; cdr3_length: 11; cdr3_nt: TGCAGTGCCGTCGACAGGACTGGCTACACCTTC; cdr3_aa: CSAVDRTGYTF
d_call: .; j_call: TRBJ2-5; clone_size: .; v_call: TRBV20-1; cdr3_length: 12; cdr3_nt: TGCAGTGCTAGAGATGGTGGTGGGACCCAGTACTTC; cdr3_aa: CSARDGGGTQYF
d_call: .; j_call: TRBJ2-5; clone_size: many; v_call: TRBV9; cdr3_length: 14; cdr3_nt: TGTGCCAGCAACATAAGGGGGAGAGGGGAGACCCAGTACTTC; cdr3_aa: CASNIRGRGETQYF
d_call: .; j_call: TRBJ1-1; clone_size: many; v_call: TRBV7-9; cdr3_length: 12; cdr3_nt: TGTGCCAGCAGTCGGCCGAACACTGAAGCTTTCTTT; cdr3_aa: CASSRPNTEAFF
d_call: TRBD2; j_call: TRBJ2-1; clone_size: .; v_call: TRBV7-2; cdr3_length: 16; cdr3_nt: TGTGCCAGCAGCTTAGAGACAGGCGGGGGGCGGGATGAGCAGTTCTTC; cdr3_aa: CASSLETGGGRDEQFF
d_call: .; j_call: TRBJ2-7; clone_size: .; v_call: TRBV10-3; cdr3_length: 15; cdr3_nt: TGTGCCATCAGTGAGAGAGAGGGAGGCTCCTACGAGCAGTACTTC; cdr3_aa: CAISEREGGSYEQYF
d_call: TRBD2; j_call: TRBJ2-1; clone_size: .; v_call: TRBV28; cdr3_length: 16; cdr3_nt: TGTGCCAGCAGACGGACCCATAGCGGGGGCTACAATGAGCAGTTCTTC; cdr3_aa: CASRRTHSGGYNEQFF
d_call: TRBD1; j_call: TRBJ1-5; clone_size: .; v_call: TRBV10-2; cdr3_length: 15; cdr3_nt: TGCGCCAGCGGCGAGGGACAGGGGCTCAACCAGCCCCAGCATTTT; cdr3_aa: CASGEGQGLNQPQHF
d_call: TRBD1; j_call: TRBJ2-1; clone_size: many; v_call: TRBV5-4; cdr3_length: 14; cdr3_nt: TGTGCCAGCAGCGACAGGGGCTCCTACAATGAGCAGTTCTTC; cdr3_aa: CASSDRGSYNEQFF
d_call: TRBD1; j_call: TRBJ2-5; clone_size: once; v_call: TRBV7-7; cdr3_length: 15; cdr3_nt: TGTGCCAGCAGCGGCACAGGGGATCTTCAAGAGACCCAGTACTTC; cdr3_aa: CASSGTGDLQETQYF
d_call: .; j_call: TRBJ1-1; clone_size: .; v_call: TRBV7-9; cdr3_length: 17; cdr3_nt: TGTGCCAGCAGCTACCTCACAGGTCCTTGGGAGAACACTGAAGCTTTCTTT; cdr3_aa: CASSYLTGPWENTEAFF
d_call: .; j_call: TRBJ1-5; clone_size: .; v_call: TRBV6-1; cdr3_length: 14; cdr3_nt: TGTGCCAGCAGTGAAGCTAACAGGTTACGGCCCCAGCATTTT; cdr3_aa: CASSEANRLRPQHF
d_call: .; j_call: TRBJ2-5; clone_size: many; v_call: TRBV6-6; cdr3_length: 14; cdr3_nt: TGTGCCAGCGCCCCCGGACAGCCTGGGGAGACCCAGTACTTC; cdr3_aa: CASAPGQPGETQYF
d_call: .; j_call: TRBJ2-1; clone_size: .; v_call: TRBV7-3; cdr3_length: 15; cdr3_nt: TGTGCCAGCAGCCCAGCCCGCGCGGTAGGCAATGAGCAGTTCTTC; cdr3_aa: CASSPARAVGNEQFF
d_call: TRBD1; j_call: TRBJ2-5; clone_size: many; v_call: TRBV15; cdr3_length: 17; cdr3_nt: TGTGCCACCAGCAGAGAAATCTTGGACAGGCACGTGGAGACCCAGTACTTC; cdr3_aa: CATSREILDRHVETQYF
d_call: .; j_call: TRBJ1-5; clone_size: many; v_call: TRBV20-1; cdr3_length: 13; cdr3_nt: TGCAGTGCTAGCCAGGACGGCAATCAGCCCCAGCATTTT; cdr3_aa: CSASQDGNQPQHF
d_call: .; j_call: TRBJ1-1; clone_size: .; v_call: TRBV4-2; cdr3_length: 14; cdr3_nt: TGTGCCAGCAGCCAAGCCGGAGAAAGGGGTGAAGCTTTCTTT; cdr3_aa: CASSQAGERGEAFF
d_call: TRBD2; j_call: TRBJ2-1; clone_size: .; v_call: TRBV10-3; cdr3_length: 15; cdr3_nt: TGTGCCATCAGTGTGGGGAGGGAAGCCTACAATGAGCAGTTCTTC; cdr3_aa: CAISVGREAYNEQFF
d_call: .; j_call: TRBJ1-5; clone_size: many; v_call: TRBV7-2; cdr3_length: 14; cdr3_nt: TGTGCCAGCAGCTTAGCGGGACAATATCAGCCCCAGCATTTT; cdr3_aa: CASSLAGQYQPQHF
d_call: TRBD1; j_call: TRBJ1-1; clone_size: .; v_call: TRBV7-9; cdr3_length: 15; cdr3_nt: TGTGCCAGCAGCCGATGGGACAGACAAAACACTGAAGCTTTCTTT; cdr3_aa: CASSRWDRQNTEAFF
d_call: TRBD1; j_call: TRBJ2-1; clone_size: many; v_call: TRBV9; cdr3_length: 15; cdr3_nt: TGTGCCAGCAGCGCGGGACAGGGGGTGGGCAATGAGCAGTTCTTC; cdr3_aa: CASSAGQGVGNEQFF
d_call: .; j_call: TRBJ2-1; clone_size: many; v_call: TRBV7-6; cdr3_length: 15; cdr3_nt: TGTGCCAGCAGCTTAGAAGGGCGCAACTACAATGAGCAGTTCTTC; cdr3_aa: CASSLEGRNYNEQFF
d_call: .; j_call: TRBJ2-5; clone_size: many; v_call: TRBV6-2/TRBV6-3; cdr3_length: 16; cdr3_nt: TGTGCCAGCAGAAAAGGGCCCAGGGGCACAGAAGAGACCCAGTACTTC; cdr3_aa: CASRKGPRGTEETQYF
d_call: TRBD1; j_call: TRBJ1-2; clone_size: few; v_call: TRBV30; cdr3_length: 12; cdr3_nt: TGTGCCTGGAGAGACAGGGAGGGTGGCTACACCTTC; cdr3_aa: CAWRDREGGYTF
d_call: TRBD2; j_call: TRBJ2-7; clone_size: once; v_call: TRBV5-1; cdr3_length: 15; cdr3_nt: TGCGCCAGCAGCCCCCGGGCTAGCGGGAGCTACGAGCAGTACTTC; cdr3_aa: CASSPRASGSYEQYF
d_call: .; j_call: TRBJ1-1; clone_size: .; v_call: TRBV12-3/TRBV12-4; cdr3_length: 16; cdr3_nt: TGTGCCAGCAGCCCTTACGGGTTCTTGATGAACACTGAAGCTTTCTTT; cdr3_aa: CASSPYGFLMNTEAFF
d_call: TRBD1; j_call: TRBJ2-3; clone_size: .; v_call: TRBV7-2; cdr3_length: 14; cdr3_nt: TGTGCCAGCAGCTTCCGGGACAGGAAGGATACGCAGTATTTT; cdr3_aa: CASSFRDRKDTQYF
d_call: .; j_call: TRBJ2-5; clone_size: many; v_call: TRBV7-2; cdr3_length: 16; cdr3_nt: TGTGCCAGCAGCTACACCCCGGGCAACCGCCAAGAGACCCAGTACTTC; cdr3_aa: CASSYTPGNRQETQYF
d_call: .; j_call: TRBJ2-5; clone_size: few; v_call: TRBV20-1; cdr3_length: 16; cdr3_nt: TGCAGTGCTAGAGATACATTAGGGCAGTACCAAGAGACCCAGTACTTC; cdr3_aa: CSARDTLGQYQETQYF